Following are 19 T cell receptor beta chains from one sample sequenced in a study of blood T cells in healthy people across ages. A J-beta primer mix and a sample-barcoded 5' primer were used in a second PCR of about 7 to 12 cycles. One entry per CDR3 protein, called by TCRdb with MiXCR from the 5' RACE reads. The sample gives approximately 810,000 distinct CDR3 sequences, about 37% of which show up once; approximately 13% is in the top ten. Sequences were obtained from blood. Receptors were obtained from a man between 18 and 35 years old in good health.

V and J are TRBV24-1 and TRBJ2-1; D might be TRBD2 (5 bases). Trimming took 4 bases from V and 9 from J, leaving 12 bases between them. This CDR3 is 13 amino acids long. Germline V gene sequence: CDR1 KGHDR, CDR2 SFDVKD. This CDR3 is CATSDRGSGEQFF. The DNA for the CDR3 is TGTGCCACCAGTGACCGCGGGTCTGGTGAGCAGTTCTTC.

There are a few counts of this clonotype. V and J are TRBV4-3 and TRBJ2-1, with a weak D call TRBD1 (7 bases). Deletions cut 1 base from V and 9 bases from J, with 19 bases between. CDR1 LGHNA and CDR2 YSLEER come from the germline V gene. The CDR3 sequence is 16 residues long. The CDR3 DNA follows: TGCGCCAGCAGCCAAGTGGAGGGGGCGAGGATGTTTGAGCAGTTCTTC. Amino acid sequence: CASSQVEGARMFEQFF.

The gene calls are TRBV20-1 and TRBJ2-3; TRBD2 matches 7 bases. Germline assignment: CDR1 DFQATT and CDR2 SNEGSKA (reference sequence). The V segment lost 3 bases and the J segment 12 bases; nucleotides outside the gene matches: 18. The CDR3 has 15 amino acids. The CDR3 sequence is CSASSQQRERGPQYF. CDR3 coding DNA: TGCAGTGCTAGCTCCCAACAACGGGAGCGGGGTCCCCAGTATTTT.

This clonotype has ten or more counts. The V call is TRBV4-2, the J call TRBJ1-2; TRBD1 aligns across 7 bases. V trimming: 3 bases; J trimming: 7 bases; junction bases outside the gene matches: 11. The CDR3 has 15 residues. Germline CDR1 reads LGHNA; CDR2 reads YNFKEQ. The DNA for the CDR3 is TGTGCCAGCAGCCAGTCGGAACGGACAGGTCGTGGCTACACCTTC. It yields the protein CASSQSERTGRGYTF.

This clonotype was recorded many times. The chain employs TRBV29-1 and TRBJ2-1; D is unclear. CDR3 length equals 15 residues. CDR1 is SQVTM and CDR2 is ANQGSEA in the germline V gene. V was pared by 2 bases and J by 7 bases, with 18 bases between. The CDR3 sequence: CSVEPLGSRWNEQFF. CDR3 DNA sequence: TGCAGCGTTGAACCTCTTGGCTCCAGGTGGAATGAGCAGTTCTTC.

On this clonotype: The junction departs from the called germline gene at one end, perhaps through a read error. The genes are TRBV4-2 and TRBJ1-2; D ambiguous. Germline V CDR1 and CDR2: LGHNA, YNFKEQ. This CDR3 comprises 15 residues. The CDR3 region is CVSSQDRSGRGGYTF. The CDR3 DNA is TGTGTCAGCAGCCAAGATCGCTCAGGAAGAGGTGGCTACACCTTC.

This clonotype was observed a few times. The chain uses TRBV14 and TRBJ2-5, with a tentative D call TRBD2 (7 bases). The germline V gene has CDR1 SGHDN and CDR2 FVKESK. Between the trimmed V and J ends, which lost 1 base and 5 bases, there was a span of 17 bases. The CDR3 loop spans 16 amino acids. Here the CDR3 DNA reads TGTGCCAGCAGCCAAGGTTTATCTTCGGGGGGCGAGACCCAGTACTTC. It encodes CASSQGLSSGGETQYF.

This rearrangement joins TRBV6-1 to TRBJ2-7, with 11 nucleotides matching TRBD2. V gave up 5 bases and J gave up 2 bases; unmatched junction bases: 5. The CDR3 has 15 residues. The germline V gene encodes CDR1 MNHNS and CDR2 SASEGT. CDR3 nucleotides: TGTGCCAGCAGTTTGGGACTAGCGGCCACCTACGAGCAGTACTTC. Amino acids: CASSLGLAATYEQYF.

The V and J genes are TRBV6-2 or TRBV6-3 and TRBJ2-1; D ambiguous. The CDR3 has 13 amino acids. Germline CDR1 MNHEY, CDR2 SVGEGT. V was pared by 5 bases and J by 10 bases, with 15 bases between. CDR3 sequence (DNA): TGTGCCAGCAGTCCCTCAACTGCCATGGAGCAGTTCTTC. Translation: CASSPSTAMEQFF.

In the case of this clonotype: A read error is likely, as this CDR3 ends without the conserved phenylalanine or tryptophan. The DNA is omitted, as the CDR3 cannot be located on it reliably, and the CDR3 follows TCRdb's listing. The chain combines TRBV7-9 with TRBJ2-5; TRBD1 is taken as the D call from the table, unchecked against the DNA. The CDR3 adds up to 15 amino acids, both ends counted. Germline values: CDR1 SEHNR, CDR2 FQNEAQ (reference sequence). The CDR3 sequence is CASSRTENWGYTFGS.

V gene TRBV7-9 combines with J gene TRBJ1-5; D is possibly TRBD1 (6 bases). From germline, CDR1 is SEHNR and CDR2 FQNEAQ (reference sequence). The germline V and J ends were trimmed by 5 bases and 3 bases, with 11 bases remaining between them. The CDR3 is 14 residues long. The DNA for the CDR3 is TGTGCCAGCAGCGCATGGACAGCCAATCAGCCCCAGCATTTT. Protein product: CASSAWTANQPQHF.

The gene calls are TRBV6-2 or TRBV6-3 and TRBJ2-7; weak D call: TRBD1 (6 bases). CDR1 is MNHEY, CDR2 SVGEGT, per germline. This CDR3 contains 13 residues. The germline V and J ends were trimmed by 5 bases and 3 bases, with 11 bases remaining between them. The DNA for the CDR3 is TGTGCCAGCAGTATCCCGGACAGCTACGAGCAGTACTTC. It yields the protein CASSIPDSYEQYF.

The table lists this clonotype with a few counts. The chain combines TRBV5-1 with TRBJ2-2, with D perhaps TRBD1 (6 bases). This CDR3 is 17 amino acids long. V gave up 0 bases and J gave up 1 base, with 13 bases separating them. Looked up from germline, CDR1 is SGHRS and CDR2 is YFSETQ. The CDR3 DNA sequence: TGCGCCAGCAGCTTGGGGGGACACAGAGAGAACACCGGGGAGCTGTTTTTT. It encodes CASSLGGHRENTGELFF.

V and J are TRBV2 and TRBJ1-5; unclear D gene. Between the trimmed V and J ends, which lost 5 bases and 3 bases, there was a span of 14 bases. Germline loops: CDR1 SNHLY, CDR2 FYNNEI. The CDR3 contains 15 residues. In DNA form, the CDR3 reads TGTGCCAGCAGTTGGGAAGGAGTGGCCAATCAGCCCCAGCATTTT. This sequence encodes CASSWEGVANQPQHF.

The chain recombines TRBV6-6 with TRBJ2-3; D is undetermined. The CDR3 runs 11 residues. Germline assignment: CDR1 MNHNY and CDR2 SVGAGI (reference sequence). The V end was cut by 4 bases, the J end by 8 bases, with 7 bases between. CDR3 bases: TGTGCCAGCAGTTTAGCTAGTACGCAGTATTTT. This sequence encodes CASSLASTQYF.

This sequence joins TRBV14 and TRBJ2-7, with a weak D call TRBD2 (5 bases). CDR1 is SGHDN, CDR2 FVKESK, per germline. This CDR3 is built from 14 residues. V lost 0 bases and J 3 bases, leaving 9 bases between the germline ends. The CDR3 DNA sequence: TGTGCCAGCAGCCAAGAGCGGGCCTTCTACGAGCAGTACTTC. The encoded protein is CASSQERAFYEQYF.

A few counts support this clonotype. The V gene is TRBV2, the J gene TRBJ2-7; D perhaps matches TRBD2 (6 bases). The CDR3 totals 17 residues. The V gene's germline CDR1 is SNHLY and CDR2 FYNNEI. Trimming removed 2 bases at V and 2 bases at J, with 19 bases between. CDR3 sequence reads: CASSETGWDSEPYEQYF. DNA of the CDR3: TGTGCCAGCAGTGAAACCGGCTGGGACTCCGAGCCCTACGAGCAGTACTTC.

In regard to this clonotype: A read error may account for a junction end that differs from germline. V gene TRBV4-3 combines with J gene TRBJ1-6; D might be TRBD1 (5 bases). The germline V gene encodes CDR1 LGHNA and CDR2 YSLEER. CDR3 size: 20 residues. The DNA for the CDR3 is TGCGCCAGCAGCCAATCGGGTATCGTAGGGGATCATTCCTATAATTCGCCCCTCCACTTT. Its protein product is CASSQSGIVGDHSYNSPLHF.

This clonotype was seen only a few times. A read error may account for a junction end that differs from germline. The V and J genes are TRBV7-9 and TRBJ2-7; 7 nucleotides agree with TRBD1. The CDR3 length is 18 residues. Germline loops: CDR1 SEHNR, CDR2 FQNEAQ (reference sequence). The CDR3 DNA is TGTGCCAGCGGCTTCAACCCGACAGGGACGGAGAGCTTTTACGAGCAGTACTTC. This translates into CASGFNPTGTESFYEQYF. The full variable domain, completed using reference TRBV7-9 and TRBJ2-7, is DTGVSQNPRHKITKRGQNVTFRCDPISEHNRLYWYRQTLGQGPEFLTYFQNEAQLEKSRLLSDRFSAERPKGSFSTLEIQRTEQGDSAMYLCASGFNPTGTESFYEQYFGPGTRLTVT.